These 8 T cell receptor beta chains were all obtained from the same sample, sequenced in a study of cytomegalovirus exposure and HLA in healthy donors. Both 60 Vbeta primers and 13 Jbeta primers went into the PCR. Using immunoSEQ multiplex PCR, the repertoire was profiled, and TCRdb retains in-frame clones only, with some absent. The repertoire holds tens of thousands of clones, with 77% as singletons. Sequencing was carried out using PBMCs. The receptors come from a man in his forties or fifties in good health and CMV-seropositive.

The chain uses TRBV6-1 and TRBJ2-6, with TRBD1 matching 8 bases. This CDR3 is built from 15 residues. Germline loops: CDR1 MNHNS, CDR2 SASEGT. V shed 4 bases, J shed 4 bases, and the junction held 3 bases outside the gene matches. The CDR3 is CASSGTGNGANVLTF. The CDR3 region has the DNA TGTGCCAGCAGTGGGACAGGGAACGGGGCCAACGTCCTGACTTTC.

This clone was detected only a few times. The gene calls are TRBV11-3 and TRBJ2-3, with a weak D call TRBD2 (5 bases). This CDR3 is built from 14 residues. The V gene's germline CDR1 is SGHNT and CDR2 YENEEA. V was clipped by 6 bases and J by 0 bases, with 10 bases between them. CDR3: CASRMRVSTDTQYF. The CDR3 DNA is TGTGCCAGCAGAATGCGGGTCAGCACAGATACGCAGTATTTT.

The V call is TRBV19, the J call TRBJ1-1, with 7 bases fitting TRBD1. The CDR3 has 14 amino acids. From germline, CDR1 is LNHDA and CDR2 SQIVND (reference sequence). Trimming removed 3 bases from V and 10 bases from J; junction bases left unmatched: 11. As DNA, the CDR3 is TGTGCCAGTAGTATCCTGACAGGGAAGAACGGAGCTTTCTTT. Its translation is CASSILTGKNGAFF.

This chain uses TRBV19 with TRBJ2-7, with D perhaps TRBD1 (6 bases). CDR3 length equals 14 residues. Per the germline V gene, CDR1 is LNHDA and CDR2 is SQIVND (reference sequence). Deletions cut 5 bases from V and 5 bases from J, with 16 bases between. CDR3 sequence (DNA): TGTGCCAGTAGTCCCCAGAGCAGGGGACACGAGCAGTACTTC. Protein product: CASSPQSRGHEQYF.

This clone was seen only once. This chain connects TRBV27 to TRBJ2-3; 12 bases fit TRBD2. In germline, CDR1 is MNHEY, CDR2 SMNVEV (reference sequence). The CDR3 has 19 residues. The trim removed 6 bases at V and 1 base at J, leaving 14 bases unmatched. CDR3 amino acids: CASSRSSSGRALGTDTQYF. CDR3 sequence (DNA): TGTGCCAGCAGCCGGAGTTCTAGCGGGAGGGCCTTGGGCACAGATACGCAGTATTTT.

The chain couples TRBV29-1 to TRBJ2-5, with 8 bases lining up with TRBD2. Trimming at V came to 3 bases and at J to 4 bases, leaving 7 bases not matched to a gene. The CDR3 has 14 residues. Germline V gene lookup returns CDR1 SQVTM and CDR2 ANQGSEA. Written as DNA, the CDR3 is TGCAGCGTTGACCCCAGCGGGAGTCGAGAGACCCAGTACTTC. This encodes CSVDPSGSRETQYF. The complete variable domain, with remaining parts taken from reference TRBV29-1 and TRBJ2-5, reads SAVISQKPSRDICQRGTSLTIQCQVDSQVTMMFWYRQQPGQSLTLIATANQGSEATYESGFVIDKFPISRPNLTFSTLTVSNMSPEDSSIYLCSVDPSGSRETQYFGPGTRLLVL.

J is TRBJ2-7 and V is TRBV29-1; weak D call: TRBD1 (6 bases). Trimming shortened V by 7 bases and J by 3 bases, and 19 bases separated the two germline ends. In germline, CDR1 is SQVTM, CDR2 ANQGSEA. The CDR3 extends over 14 amino acids. The CDR3: CSASKPGDIYEQYF. DNA for the CDR3: TGCAGCGCCTCAAAACCCGGGGACATCTACGAGCAGTACTTC.

The J gene is TRBJ1-2, the V gene TRBV11-3; TRBD1 is a possible D gene (6 bases). V was clipped by 1 base and J by 4 bases, with 7 bases between them. The CDR3 is 13 amino acids. Germline CDR1 is SGHNT and CDR2 is YENEEA. The CDR3 DNA reads TGTGCCAGCAGCTTAGGACAGGTCTATGGCTACACCTTC. Its protein is CASSLGQVYGYTF. The full variable domain, its missing parts supplied by reference TRBV11-3 and TRBJ1-2, is EAGVVQSPRYKIIEKKQPVAFWCNPISGHNTLYWYLQNLGQGPELLIRYENEEAVDDSQLPKDRFSAERLKGVDSTLKIQPAELGDSAVYLCASSLGQVYGYTFGSGTRLTVV.